Here is one T cell receptor (beta chain) with its context. TCRdb passed the 5' RACE reads through MiXCR, listing each CDR3 protein once. This table holds approximately 340,000 distinct CDR3 sequences, around 15% found once. Germline assignment: CDR1 DFQATT and CDR2 SNEGSKA (reference sequence). The CDR3 covers 14 residues. Trimming shortened V by 0 bases and J by 0 bases, and 9 bases separated the two germline ends. The entry originates in a study of T-cell memory formation after mild COVID-19. The sequence came from a man aged 18 to 29 who had mild COVID-19 (a few samples of this study predate the infection). Cell type and time point are not known. V gene TRBV20-1 combines with J gene TRBJ2-7; tentatively, D is TRBD2 (5 bases). The sample consisted of PBMCs or a T cell subset sorted from them (not recorded which). The CDR3 reads CSARDTGSSYEQYF. As DNA, the CDR3 is TGCAGTGCTAGAGATACGGGGAGCTCCTACGAGCAGTACTTC.